What follows is one T cell receptor beta chain and its context. This clonotype was observed at least ten times. There is no known antigen for this receptor. No much larger clone exists at a distance of one base, and base qualities are not known. The sample originates from a study of T cell repertoires in cytomegalovirus infection (dated by TCRdb to between 2018 and 2021). Some background on the complete study: Donor HLA type was relevant to the analysis, because carriage of CMV infection together with the matching HLA type was indicated by public TCR beta signatures.

CDR3 length: 13 amino acids, cysteine to phenylalanine. The DNA shown is the 39-base CDR3, in frame from base 1. The germline V gene sets CDR1 to MNHEY and CDR2 to SVGEGT. A distance of 8 bases separates the germline ends of V and J, which lose 6 bases and 3 bases respectively. Broader findings and caveats from the paper: The ex vivo response was dominated by HLA-C-restricted CMV-specific TCR beta clonotypes, which also provided the single most frequent clonotype in two of eight donors. In both this cohort and an independent cohort of 300 to 450 donors, the cumulative frequency of public TCR beta family members distinguished carriers of CMV infection plus the relevant HLA type.

The instrument given in TCRdb is Illumina HiSeq 1500. TCRdb's own reprocessing of the public reads used fastp at Q25 and MiXCR and kept productive beta chains. CDR3 protein duplicates are merged, each entry listing the most common genes and DNA. The table for this sample lists about 490,000 distinct CDR3 sequences; 26% of them were counted only once. The ten largest account for 13% of the sample. The origin of this receptor is a human donor in good health (CMV status not recorded). Some clones in this sample may be carry-over from other donors' samples. Rearrangement joined TRBV6-2 or TRBV6-3 to TRBJ2-2; no confident D gene assignment can be made. The sample was PBMCs. CDR3 reads: CASSRSDTGELFF. The bases read TGTGCCAGCAGCCGGAGTGACACCGGGGAGCTGTTTTTT.